The source of this T cell receptor beta chain is a study of cytomegalovirus exposure and HLA in healthy donors. Whole-study results and caveats: Association of a missense DCLRE1C variant with TCR beta V- and J-gene trimming was reported in a later analysis.

The PCR was carried out with 60 Vbeta primers and 13 Jbeta primers. Methods used by the authors: Per a later analysis, the number of unique TCR beta chains was 75 million to 90 million, of which some 9.9 million were shared. The assay was immunoSEQ multiplex PCR, and TCRdb's table has in-frame clones only and misses some. V, J and clone size are taken as reported in that table, and D and trimming were inferred from the DNA itself. The sample includes roughly 110,000 clones, around 76% of them seen just once. Points on this clone: Its specificity is not known.

Trimming took off 3 bases at V and 4 bases at J, with 19 bases between the two ends. This CDR3 has 16 amino acids. Germline CDR1 and CDR2: KGHSH and LQKENI. Specimen: PBMCs. This receptor was taken from a man in his thirties or forties in good health and CMV-seropositive. The chain employs TRBV18 and TRBJ2-7; TRBD2 might be the D (6 bases). The CDR3 DNA reads TGTGCCAGCTCACCGGGAGAACTAGCTTACTTATACGAGCAGTACTTC. Translating gives CASSPGELAYLYEQYF. Together with reference TRBV18 and TRBJ2-7, the CDR3 gives the full variable domain: NAGVMQNPRHLVRRRGQEARLRCSPMKGHSHVYWYRQLPEEGLKFMVYLQKENIIDESGMPKERFSAEFPKEGPSILRIQQVVRGDSAAYFCASSPGELAYLYEQYFGPGTRLTVT.